The clone carrying this T cell receptor (beta chain) was counted once. Its antigen remains unknown. This entry comes from a study of cytomegalovirus exposure and HLA in healthy donors. Germline lookup yields CDR1 MDHEN and CDR2 SYDVKM. This CDR3 comprises 15 residues. V lost 5 bases to trimming and J lost 3 bases; unmatched junction nucleotides: 9. The method was immunoSEQ multiplex PCR; TCRdb's version includes in-frame clones alone and lacks a portion of them. This repertoire shows about 280,000 clones, approximately 87% found once; its top ten account for 0.92%. Findings of the study overall: Among TCR beta chains, those listed as cytomegalovirus-associated numbered over 150. Most observed TCR sequences were rare, whereas some public TCRs were detected in many donors.

V usage is TRBV28 and J usage is TRBJ2-7, with 8 bases identical to TRBD2. Material for sequencing was PBMCs. The receptor's source is a woman between 18 and 29 years old in good health and CMV-seronegative. The CDR3 DNA reads as TGTGCCAGCAGTCCAAGACTAGCGCGGGGCTACGAGCAGTACTTC. Its translation: CASSPRLARGYEQYF. Based on the CDR3 plus reference TRBV28 and TRBJ2-7, the full variable domain is DVKVTQSSRYLVKRTGEKVFLECVQDMDHENMFWYRQDPGLGLRLIYFSYDVKMKEKGDIPEGYSVSREKKERFSLILESASTNQTSMYLCASSPRLARGYEQYFGPGTRLTVT.